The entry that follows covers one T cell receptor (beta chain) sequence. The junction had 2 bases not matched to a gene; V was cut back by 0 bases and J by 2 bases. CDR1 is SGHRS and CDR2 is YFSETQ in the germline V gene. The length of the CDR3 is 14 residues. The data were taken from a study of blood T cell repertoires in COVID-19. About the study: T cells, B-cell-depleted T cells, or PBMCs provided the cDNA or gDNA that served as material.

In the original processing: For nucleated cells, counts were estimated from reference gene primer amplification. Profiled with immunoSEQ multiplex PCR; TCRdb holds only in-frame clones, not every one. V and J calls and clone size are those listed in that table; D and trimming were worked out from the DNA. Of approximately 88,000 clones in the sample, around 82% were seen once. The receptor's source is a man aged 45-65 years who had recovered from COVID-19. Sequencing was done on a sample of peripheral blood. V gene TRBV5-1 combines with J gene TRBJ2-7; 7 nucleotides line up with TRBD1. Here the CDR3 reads CASSLDRGAYEQYF. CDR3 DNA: TGCGCCAGCAGCTTGGACAGGGGAGCCTACGAGCAGTACTTC.